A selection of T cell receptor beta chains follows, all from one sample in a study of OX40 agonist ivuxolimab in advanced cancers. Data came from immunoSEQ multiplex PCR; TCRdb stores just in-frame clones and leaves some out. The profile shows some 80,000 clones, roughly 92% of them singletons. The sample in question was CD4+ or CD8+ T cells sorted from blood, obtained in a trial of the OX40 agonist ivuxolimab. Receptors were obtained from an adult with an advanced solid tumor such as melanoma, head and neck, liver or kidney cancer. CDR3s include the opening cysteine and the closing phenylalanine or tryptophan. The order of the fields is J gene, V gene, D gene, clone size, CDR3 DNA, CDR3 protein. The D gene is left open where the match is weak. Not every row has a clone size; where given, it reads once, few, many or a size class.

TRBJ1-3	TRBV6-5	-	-	TGTGCCAGCAGTTACTCTGCAGGGCCTGGAAACACCATATATTTT	CASSYSAGPGNTIYF
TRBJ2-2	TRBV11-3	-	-	TGTGCCAGCAGCTTGGGAATTGAGGCCGGGGAGCTGTTTTTT	CASSLGIEAGELFF
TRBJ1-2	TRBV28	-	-	TGTGCCAGCAGTGAGGACCGAACAGAGATATATGGCTACACCTTC	CASSEDRTEIYGYTF
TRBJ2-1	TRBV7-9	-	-	TGTGCCAGCAGCTTAGGGTACGATGAGCAGTTCTTC	CASSLGYDEQFF
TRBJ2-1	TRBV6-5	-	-	TGTGCCAGCAACCCCCCTAGCAACAATGAGCAGTTCTTC	CASNPPSNNEQFF
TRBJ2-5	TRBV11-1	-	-	TGTGCCAGCAAAAAGGCAGGGGAGACCCAGTACTTC	CASKKAGETQYF
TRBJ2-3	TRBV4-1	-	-	TGCGCCAGCAGCCAAGATCCGACCCTATTCAGCACAGATACGCAGTATTTT	CASSQDPTLFSTDTQYF
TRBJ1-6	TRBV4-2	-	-	TGTGCCAGCAGCCAAGATTCAGGGTCTGGGTCACCCCTCCACTTT	CASSQDSGSGSPLHF
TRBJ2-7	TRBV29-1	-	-	TGCAGCGTTGACCAGCGGAGCGGGGAGCAGTACTTC	CSVDQRSGEQYF
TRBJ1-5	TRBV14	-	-	TGTGCCAGCAGCCAAGGAAGGGACGGCAATCAGCCCCAGCATTTT	CASSQGRDGNQPQHF
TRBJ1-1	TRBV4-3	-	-	TGCGCCAGCAGCAGTCGATTGGGACACCCGTATACTTTCTTT	CASSSRLGHPYTFF
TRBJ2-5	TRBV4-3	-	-	TGCGCCAGCAGCCAAGAGGGCCAGTCGGGTGCCCAGTACTTC	CASSQEGQSGAQYF
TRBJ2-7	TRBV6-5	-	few	TGTGCCAGCCAGGCGGCCTCCTACGAGCAGTACTTC	CASQAASYEQYF
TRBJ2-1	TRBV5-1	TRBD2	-	TGCGCCAGCAGCTTGGCTAGCGGGAGGACCAATGAGCAGTTCTTC	CASSLASGRTNEQFF
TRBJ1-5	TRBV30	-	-	TGTGCCTGGAGTTATAAACAGGGTTTGACTAGCAATCAGCCCCAGCATTTT	CAWSYKQGLTSNQPQHF
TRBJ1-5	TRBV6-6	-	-	TGTGCCAGCAGGGCAGGGGCCAATCAGCCCCAGCATTTT	CASRAGANQPQHF
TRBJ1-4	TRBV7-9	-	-	TGTGCCAGCAGCTCTGCCCCAGGGTTTAAAGAAAAACTGTTTTTT	CASSSAPGFKEKLFF
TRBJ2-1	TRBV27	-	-	TGTGCCAGCAGTTTCAAAGGGGTGGGGGAGCAGTTCTTC	CASSFKGVGEQFF
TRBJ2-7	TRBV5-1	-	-	TGCGCCAGCAGCTTCGCGGCAGGGGCCGCGCCGCCCGAGCAGTACTTC	CASSFAAGAAPPEQYF
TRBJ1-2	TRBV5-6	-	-	TGTGCCAGCAGCTTTATCAGGGGTAACTATGGCTACACCTTC	CASSFIRGNYGYTF
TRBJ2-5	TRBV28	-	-	TGTGCCAGCAGCGTGGACCGGCGCCGGGAGACCCAGTACTTC	CASSVDRRRETQYF
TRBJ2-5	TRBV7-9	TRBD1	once	TGTGCCAGCAGCTCAACTGGGACAGGACAAGAGACCCAGTACTTC	CASSSTGTGQETQYF
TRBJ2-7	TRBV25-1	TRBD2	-	TGTGCCGCGGGGGGACCTCTTTTGCGCGAGCAGTACTTC	CAAGGPLLREQYF
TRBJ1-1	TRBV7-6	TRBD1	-	TGTGCCAGCAGCTCCCAGACAGGGGAAAACACTGAAGCTTTCTTT	CASSSQTGENTEAFF
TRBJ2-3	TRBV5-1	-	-	TGCGCCAGCACAGATACGCAGTATTTT	CASTDTQYF
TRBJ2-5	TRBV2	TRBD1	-	TGTGCCAGCAGCGCACCGGGACAGAAGACCCAGTACTTC	CASSAPGQKTQYF
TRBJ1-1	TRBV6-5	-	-	TGTGCCAGCAGTTTAAAGGGGCGGTACACTGAAGCTTTCTTT	CASSLKGRYTEAFF
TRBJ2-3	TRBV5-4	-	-	TGTGCCAGCAGCAAACGTAGCACAGATACGCAGTATTTT	CASSKRSTDTQYF
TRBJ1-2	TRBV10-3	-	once	TGTGCCATCAGCGTGGAGGCTAAGGTCAATGGCTACACCTTC	CAISVEAKVNGYTF
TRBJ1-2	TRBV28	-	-	TGTGCCAGCAGTTTCGGACGGAGGATACTGTATGGCTACACCTTC	CASSFGRRILYGYTF
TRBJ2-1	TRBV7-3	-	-	TGTGCCAGCAGCCCGCGGGTTCCGAGCTCCTACAATGAGCAGTTCTTC	CASSPRVPSSYNEQFF
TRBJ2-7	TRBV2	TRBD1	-	TGTGCCAGCAGCCTTGGGACAGGGGGCTACGAGCAGTACTTC	CASSLGTGGYEQYF
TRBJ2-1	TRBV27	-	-	TGTGCCAGCAGGCCGTGGAGCTCCTACAATGAGCAGTTCTTC	CASRPWSSYNEQFF
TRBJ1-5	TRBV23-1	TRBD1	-	TGCGCCAGCACTAAGACAGGGCGCAATCAGCCCCAGCATTTT	CASTKTGRNQPQHF
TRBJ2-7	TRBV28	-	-	TGTGCCAGCAGTTTGTCCGGGACATACTCCTACGAGCAGTACTTC	CASSLSGTYSYEQYF
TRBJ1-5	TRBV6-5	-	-	TGTGCCAGCAGTTACGTGGGCATTGGACAGCCCCAGCATTTT	CASSYVGIGQPQHF
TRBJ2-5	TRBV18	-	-	TGTGCCAGCTCACCTGCCCTGGGCGGAGAGACCCAGTACTTC	CASSPALGGETQYF
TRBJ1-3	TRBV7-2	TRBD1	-	TGTGCCAGCAGCTATAGGGACAGCTCTGGAAACACCATATATTTT	CASSYRDSSGNTIYF
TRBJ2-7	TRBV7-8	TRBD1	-	TGTGCCAGCAGAGACGGCCCGGGACAGGGGGGTAACGAGCAGTACTTC	CASRDGPGQGGNEQYF
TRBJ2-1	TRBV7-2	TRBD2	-	TGTGCCAGCAGCTTAGCGGCTAGCGGGAGGGCTGGTGAGCAGTTCTTC	CASSLAASGRAGEQFF
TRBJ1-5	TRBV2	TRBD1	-	TGTGCCAGCAGAACCGACAGGGCTAGCAATCAGCCCCAGCATTTT	CASRTDRASNQPQHF
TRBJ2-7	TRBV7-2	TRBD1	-	TGTGCCAGCAGTAAGACAGGGATTAAATACGAGCAGTACTTC	CASSKTGIKYEQYF
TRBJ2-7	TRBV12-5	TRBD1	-	TGTGCTAGTGGTGCCCGGGACAGGGAAACCTACGAGCAGTACTTC	CASGARDRETYEQYF
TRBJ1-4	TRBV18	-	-	TGTGCCAGCTCACCACCGTTGGGATACAATGAAAAACTGTTTTTT	CASSPPLGYNEKLFF
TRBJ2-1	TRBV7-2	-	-	TGTGCCAGCAGCTTATTGGGGAACAGGGCGCTCAATGAGCAGTTCTTC	CASSLLGNRALNEQFF
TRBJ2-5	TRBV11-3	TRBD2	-	TGTGCCAGCAGCTTAGACCTTGGGACTAACCAAGAGACCCAGTACTTC	CASSLDLGTNQETQYF
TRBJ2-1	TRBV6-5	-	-	TGTGCCAGCAGTTACCTTTTTAACAATGAGCAGTTCTTC	CASSYLFNNEQFF
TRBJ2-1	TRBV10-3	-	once	TGTGCCATCAGTCCTCCCACCGGGACACAATACAATGAGCAGTTCTTC	CAISPPTGTQYNEQFF
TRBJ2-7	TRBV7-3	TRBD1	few	TGTGCCAGCAGCTCTTCAGGGGGCGAGCAGTACTTC	CASSSSGGEQYF
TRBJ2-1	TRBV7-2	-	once	TGTGCCAGCAGCCCGGACAGTGCTTACAATGAGCAGTTCTTC	CASSPDSAYNEQFF
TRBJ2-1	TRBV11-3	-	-	TGTGCCAGCAGCCTTGCGGGACTCAACAATGAGCAGTTCTTC	CASSLAGLNNEQFF
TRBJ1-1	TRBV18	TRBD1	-	TGTGCCAGCTCAATGGGACAGGGACCGGAAGAAAGTTTT	CASSMGQGPEESF
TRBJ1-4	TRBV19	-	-	TGTGCCAGTAGTGCAACGAGGACAGAAGATGAAAAACTGTTTTTT	CASSATRTEDEKLFF
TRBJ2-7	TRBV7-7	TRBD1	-	TGTGCTAGCAGCTTAGTAGGTCAAACCGGGACAGAGAACTCCTACGAGCAGTACTTC	CASSLVGQTGTENSYEQYF
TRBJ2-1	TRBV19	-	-	TGTGCCAGTAGTATAGGCTCGGGATCCTCTCTCGGCAATGAGCAGTTCTTC	CASSIGSGSSLGNEQFF
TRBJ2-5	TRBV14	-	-	TGTGCCAGCAGCCAGGAGTGGACCCAGTACTTC	CASSQEWTQYF
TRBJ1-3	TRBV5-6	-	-	TGTGCCAGCAGCGTCGGCGCAGGAATCTCTGGAAACACCATATATTTT	CASSVGAGISGNTIYF
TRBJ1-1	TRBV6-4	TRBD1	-	TGTGCCAGCAGTCGACCTCGGACAGGCGGGGACACTGAAGCTTTCTTT	CASSRPRTGGDTEAFF
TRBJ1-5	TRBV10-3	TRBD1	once	TGTGCCATCAGCACAGGGGGCAATCAGCCCCAGCATTTT	CAISTGGNQPQHF
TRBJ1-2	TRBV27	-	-	TGTGCCAGCAGAACCGTGGGATCCTATGGCTACACCTTC	CASRTVGSYGYTF